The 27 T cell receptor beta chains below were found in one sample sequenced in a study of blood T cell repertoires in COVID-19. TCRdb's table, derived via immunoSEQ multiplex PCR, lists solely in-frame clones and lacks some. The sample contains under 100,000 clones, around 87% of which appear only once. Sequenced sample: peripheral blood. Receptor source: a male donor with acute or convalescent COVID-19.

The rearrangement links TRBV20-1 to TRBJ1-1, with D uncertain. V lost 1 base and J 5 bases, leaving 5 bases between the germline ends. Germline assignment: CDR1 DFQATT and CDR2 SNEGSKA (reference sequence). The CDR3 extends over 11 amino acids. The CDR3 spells CSARAGTEAFF. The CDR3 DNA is TGCAGTGCTAGAGCGGGTACTGAAGCTTTCTTT.

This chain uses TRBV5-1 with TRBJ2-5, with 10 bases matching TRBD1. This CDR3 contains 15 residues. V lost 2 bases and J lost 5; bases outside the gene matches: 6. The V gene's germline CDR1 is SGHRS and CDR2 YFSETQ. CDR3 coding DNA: TGCGCCAGCAGCTTTACGGGACAGGGGATCGAGACCCAGTACTTC. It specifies CASSFTGQGIETQYF.

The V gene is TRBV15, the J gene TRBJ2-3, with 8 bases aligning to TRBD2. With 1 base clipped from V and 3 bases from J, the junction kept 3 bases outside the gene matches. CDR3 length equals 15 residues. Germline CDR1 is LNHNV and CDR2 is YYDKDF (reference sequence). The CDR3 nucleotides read TGTGCCACCAGCAGAGCGGGGGGGTCTACAGATACGCAGTATTTT. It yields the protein CATSRAGGSTDTQYF.

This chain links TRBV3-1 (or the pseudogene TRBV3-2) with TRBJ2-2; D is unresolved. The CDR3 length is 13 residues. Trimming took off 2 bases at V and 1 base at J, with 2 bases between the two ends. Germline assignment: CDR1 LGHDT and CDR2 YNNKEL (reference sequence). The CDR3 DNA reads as TGTGCCAGCAGCCAACAGAACACCGGGGAGCTGTTTTTT. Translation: CASSQQNTGELFF.

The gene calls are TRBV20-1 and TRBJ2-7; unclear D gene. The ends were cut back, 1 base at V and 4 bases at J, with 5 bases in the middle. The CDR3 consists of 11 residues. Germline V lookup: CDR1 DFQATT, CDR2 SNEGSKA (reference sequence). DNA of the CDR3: TGCAGTGCTAGAGGCAGATACGAGCAGTACTTC. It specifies CSARGRYEQYF.

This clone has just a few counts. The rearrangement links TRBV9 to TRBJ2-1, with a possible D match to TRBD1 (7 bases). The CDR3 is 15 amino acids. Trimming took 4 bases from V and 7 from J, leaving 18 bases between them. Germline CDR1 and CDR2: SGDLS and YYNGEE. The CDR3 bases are TGTGCCAGCAGCCCGGAGGGGGCAGGGATTAATGAGCAGTTCTTC. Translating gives CASSPEGAGINEQFF.

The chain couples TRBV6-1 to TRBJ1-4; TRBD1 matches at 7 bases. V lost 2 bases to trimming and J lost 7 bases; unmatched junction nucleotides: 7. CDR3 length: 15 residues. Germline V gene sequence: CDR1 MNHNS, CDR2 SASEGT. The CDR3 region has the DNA TGTGCCAGCAGTGAAAACAGGGGCACCATTGAAAAACTGTTTTTT. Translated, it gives CASSENRGTIEKLFF.

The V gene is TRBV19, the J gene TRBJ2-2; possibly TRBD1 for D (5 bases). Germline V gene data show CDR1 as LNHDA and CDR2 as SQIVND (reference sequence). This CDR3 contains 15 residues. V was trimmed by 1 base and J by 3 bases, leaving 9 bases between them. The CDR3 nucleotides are TGTGCCAGTAGTATAGCCCAGGGATACACCGGGGAGCTGTTTTTT. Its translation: CASSIAQGYTGELFF.

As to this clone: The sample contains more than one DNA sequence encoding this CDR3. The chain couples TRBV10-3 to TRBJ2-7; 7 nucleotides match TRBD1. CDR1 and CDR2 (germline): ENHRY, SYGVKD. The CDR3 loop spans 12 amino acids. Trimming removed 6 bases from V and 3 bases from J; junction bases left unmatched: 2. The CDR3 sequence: CAISGTDYEQYF. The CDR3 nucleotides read TGTGCCATCAGCGGGACAGACTACGAGCAGTACTTC.

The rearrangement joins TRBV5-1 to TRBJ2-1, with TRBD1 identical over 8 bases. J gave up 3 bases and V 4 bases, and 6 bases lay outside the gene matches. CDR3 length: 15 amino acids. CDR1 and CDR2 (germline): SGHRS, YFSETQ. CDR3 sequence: CASSQGQEVYNEQFF. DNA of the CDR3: TGCGCCAGCAGCCAGGGACAGGAGGTCTACAATGAGCAGTTCTTC.

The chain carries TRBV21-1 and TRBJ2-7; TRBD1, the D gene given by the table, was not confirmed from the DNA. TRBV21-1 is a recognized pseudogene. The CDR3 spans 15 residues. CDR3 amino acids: CASSIRTGGTYEQYF. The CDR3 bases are TGTGCCAGCAGCATCCGAACAGGGGGAACCTACGAGCAGTACTTC.

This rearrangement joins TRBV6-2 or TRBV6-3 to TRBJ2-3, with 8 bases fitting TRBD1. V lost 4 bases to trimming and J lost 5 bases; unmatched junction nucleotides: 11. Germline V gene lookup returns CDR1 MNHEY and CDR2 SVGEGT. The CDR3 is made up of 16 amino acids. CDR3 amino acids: CASSSWTGLVEDTQYF. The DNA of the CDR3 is TGTGCCAGCAGTTCCTGGACAGGGCTTGTAGAAGATACGCAGTATTTT.

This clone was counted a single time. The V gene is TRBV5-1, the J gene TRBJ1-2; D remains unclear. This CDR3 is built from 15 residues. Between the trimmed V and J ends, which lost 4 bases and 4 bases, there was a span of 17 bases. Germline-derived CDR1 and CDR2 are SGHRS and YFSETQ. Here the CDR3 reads CASSPRQHDAYGYTF. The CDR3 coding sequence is TGCGCCAGCAGCCCTCGACAACACGACGCCTATGGCTACACCTTC. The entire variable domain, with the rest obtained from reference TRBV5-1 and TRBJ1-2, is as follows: KAGVTQTPRYLIKTRGQQVTLSCSPISGHRSVSWYQQTPGQGLQFLFEYFSETQRNKGNFPGRFSGRQFSNSRSEMNVSTLELGDSALYLCASSPRQHDAYGYTFGSGTRLTVV.

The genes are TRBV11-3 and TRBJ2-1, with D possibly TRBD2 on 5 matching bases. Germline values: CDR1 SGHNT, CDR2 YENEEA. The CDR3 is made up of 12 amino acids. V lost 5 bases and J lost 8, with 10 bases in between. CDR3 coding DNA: TGTGCCAGCAGCACCCCCGGGGATGAGCAGTTCTTC. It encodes CASSTPGDEQFF.

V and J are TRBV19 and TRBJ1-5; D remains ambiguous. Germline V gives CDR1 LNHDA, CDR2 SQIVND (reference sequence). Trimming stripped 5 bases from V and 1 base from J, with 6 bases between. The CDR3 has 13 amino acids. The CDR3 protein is CASSGQSNQPQHF. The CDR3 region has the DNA TGTGCCAGTAGTGGGCAAAGCAATCAGCCCCAGCATTTT. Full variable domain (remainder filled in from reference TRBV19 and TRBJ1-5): DGGITQSPKYLFRKEGQNVTLSCEQNLNHDAMYWYRQDPGQGLRLIYYSQIVNDFQKGDIAEGYSVSREKKESFPLTVTSAQKNPTAFYLCASSGQSNQPQHFGDGTRLSIL.

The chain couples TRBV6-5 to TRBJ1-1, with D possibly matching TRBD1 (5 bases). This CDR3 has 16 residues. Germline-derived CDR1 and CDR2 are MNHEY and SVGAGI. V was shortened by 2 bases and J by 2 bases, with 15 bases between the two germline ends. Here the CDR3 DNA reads TGTGCCAGCAGTTACGATGGTGCAGGGACTAACACTGAAGCTTTCTTT. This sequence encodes CASSYDGAGTNTEAFF.

CDR3 protein: CATSDLRDLGNTIYF. DNA for the CDR3: TGTGCCACCAGTGACCTCCGGGATCTCGGAAACACCATATATTTT. The chain has TRBV24-1 and TRBJ1-3, with D unresolved. CDR3 size: 15 residues. V lost 4 bases to trimming and J lost 4 bases, with 13 bases between them. From germline, CDR1 is KGHDR and CDR2 SFDVKD.

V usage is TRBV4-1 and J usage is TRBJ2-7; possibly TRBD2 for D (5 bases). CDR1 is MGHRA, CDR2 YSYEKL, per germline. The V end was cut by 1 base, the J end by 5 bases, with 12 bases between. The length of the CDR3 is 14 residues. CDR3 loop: CASSQGDYANEQYF. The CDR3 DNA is TGCGCCAGCAGCCAAGGCGACTATGCTAACGAGCAGTACTTC.

DNA for the CDR3: TGTGCCAGTAGTATAGTGGGACAGGGGTTTCCAGATACGCAGTATTTT. Translated, it gives CASSIVGQGFPDTQYF. V is TRBV19 and J is TRBJ2-3, with TRBD1 identical over 10 bases. V lost 1 base, J lost 4 bases, and 5 bases stayed unmatched. The length of the CDR3 is 16 residues. CDR1 is LNHDA and CDR2 is SQIVND in the germline V gene (reference sequence). Based on the CDR3 plus reference TRBV19 and TRBJ2-3, the full variable domain is DGGITQSPKYLFRKEGQNVTLSCEQNLNHDAMYWYRQDPGQGLRLIYYSQIVNDFQKGDIAEGYSVSREKKESFPLTVTSAQKNPTAFYLCASSIVGQGFPDTQYFGPGTRLTVL.

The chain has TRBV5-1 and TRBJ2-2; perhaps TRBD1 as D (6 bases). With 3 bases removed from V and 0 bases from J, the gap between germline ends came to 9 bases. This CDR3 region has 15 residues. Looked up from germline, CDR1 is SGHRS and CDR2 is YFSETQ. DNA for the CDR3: TGCGCCAGCAGCTACCGGACAGCGAACACCGGGGAGCTGTTTTTT. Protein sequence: CASSYRTANTGELFF.

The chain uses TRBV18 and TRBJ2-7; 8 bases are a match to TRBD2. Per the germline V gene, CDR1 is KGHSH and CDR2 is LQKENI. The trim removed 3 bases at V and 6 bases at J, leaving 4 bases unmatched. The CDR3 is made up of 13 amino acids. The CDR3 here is CASSPATSGEQYF. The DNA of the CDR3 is TGTGCCAGCTCACCGGCTACTAGCGGCGAGCAGTACTTC.

The DNA for the CDR3 is TGCGCCAGCAGTAGCCACAACTATGGCTACACCTTC. This sequence encodes CASSSHNYGYTF. The V and J genes are TRBV10-1 and TRBJ1-2; D gene unclear. The germline V gene has CDR1 WNHNN and CDR2 SYGVQD (reference sequence). With 5 bases removed from V and 2 bases from J, the gap between germline ends came to 6 bases. The CDR3 has 12 residues.

The chain's CDR3 is CASSRGGDEQFF. The CDR3 DNA sequence: TGTGCCAGCAGCCGCGGGGGCGATGAGCAGTTCTTC. The chain combines TRBV11-3 with TRBJ2-1; a possible D gene is TRBD2 (7 bases). V lost 5 bases, J lost 8 bases, and 10 bases lay in between. Germline CDR1 is SGHNT and CDR2 is YENEEA. This CDR3 spans 12 amino acids.

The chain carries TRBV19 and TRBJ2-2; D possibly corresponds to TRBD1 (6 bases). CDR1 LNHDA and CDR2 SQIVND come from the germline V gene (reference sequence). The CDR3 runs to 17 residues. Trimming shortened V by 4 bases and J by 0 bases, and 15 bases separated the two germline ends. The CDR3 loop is CASSKDRNFANTGELFF. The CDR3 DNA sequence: TGTGCCAGTAGTAAAGACAGGAATTTCGCGAACACCGGGGAGCTGTTTTTT. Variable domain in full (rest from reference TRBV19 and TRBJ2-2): DGGITQSPKYLFRKEGQNVTLSCEQNLNHDAMYWYRQDPGQGLRLIYYSQIVNDFQKGDIAEGYSVSREKKESFPLTVTSAQKNPTAFYLCASSKDRNFANTGELFFGEGSRLTVL.

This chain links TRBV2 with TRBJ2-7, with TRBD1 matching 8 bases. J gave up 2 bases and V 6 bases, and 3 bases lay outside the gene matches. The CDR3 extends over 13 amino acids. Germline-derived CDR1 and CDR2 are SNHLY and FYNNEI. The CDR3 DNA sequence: TGTGCCAGCAGGGGACAGGCGGCCTACGAGCAGTACTTC. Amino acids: CASRGQAAYEQYF.

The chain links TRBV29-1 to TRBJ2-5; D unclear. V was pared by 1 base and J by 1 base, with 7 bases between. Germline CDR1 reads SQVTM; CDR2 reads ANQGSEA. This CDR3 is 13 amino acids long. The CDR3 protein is CSVEGASQETQYF. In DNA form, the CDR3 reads TGCAGCGTTGAAGGCGCATCCCAAGAGACCCAGTACTTC.

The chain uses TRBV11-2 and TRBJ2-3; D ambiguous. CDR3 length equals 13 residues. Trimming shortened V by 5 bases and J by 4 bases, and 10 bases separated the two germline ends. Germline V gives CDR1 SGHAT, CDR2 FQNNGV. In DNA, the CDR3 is TGTGCCAGCAGCCCTTTCGACTCAGATACGCAGTATTTT. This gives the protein CASSPFDSDTQYF.